These 14 T cell receptor beta chains were all obtained from the same sample, sequenced in a study of CD8 T cells in Susac syndrome. When the RNA was reverse transcribed, random hexamers were used with an input of 0.5 to 1 ug. MiXCR was run by TCRdb on the immunoSEQ multiplex PCR reads, yielding one entry per CDR3 protein. The sample has 300,000 to 350,000 distinct CDR3 sequences, just over 90% seen once. The sequenced material came from CD4+ T cells from PBMCs. These receptors were obtained from a human donor with multiple sclerosis.

This clonotype was counted once. The chain employs TRBV11-2 and TRBJ2-3; D is possibly TRBD1 (5 bases). Germline V gene lookup returns CDR1 SGHAT and CDR2 FQNNGV. V was pared by 5 bases and J by 1 base, with 16 bases between. This CDR3 has 16 amino acids. This CDR3 reads CASSQRRGFGTDTQYF. Here the CDR3 DNA reads TGTGCCAGCAGCCAGCGAAGGGGCTTTGGCACAGATACGCAGTATTTT.

V is TRBV7-6 and J is TRBJ2-7; no reliable D call. V shed 1 base and J shed 6 bases, with 28 bases lying between them. This CDR3 region has 19 residues. Germline V gene lookup returns CDR1 SGHVS and CDR2 FNYEAQ. The CDR3 nucleotides read TGTGCCAGCAGCTTAGTTCACATGAAGTCGGCCAGTTTTTTGATCGAGCAGTACTTC. Translated: CASSLVHMKSASFLIEQYF.

V is TRBV2 and J is TRBJ2-1; 10 bases map to TRBD2. Trimming removed 5 bases from V and 3 bases from J; junction bases left unmatched: 4. Per the germline V gene, CDR1 is SNHLY and CDR2 is FYNNEI. The CDR3 extends over 15 amino acids. The CDR3 DNA sequence: TGTGCCAGCAGTCAAAGCGGGGGGGACTACAATGAGCAGTTCTTC. Its protein product is CASSQSGGDYNEQFF.

This rearrangement joins TRBV5-5 to TRBJ2-2; 12 bases map to TRBD2. Unmatched junction bases numbered 4, after V lost 3 bases and J lost 4 bases. Germline loops: CDR1 SGHKS, CDR2 YYEKEE (reference sequence). The CDR3 runs 16 residues. The CDR3 DNA sequence: TGTGCCAGCAGCTCCGGACTAGCGGGGACCACCGGGGAGCTGTTTTTT. Translation: CASSSGLAGTTGELFF. The full variable domain, rest sourced from reference TRBV5-5 and TRBJ2-2, is DAGVTQSPTHLIKTRGQQVTLRCSPISGHKSVSWYQQVLGQGPQFIFQYYEKEERGRGNFPDRFSARQFPNYSSELNVNALLLGDSALYLCASSSGLAGTTGELFFGEGSRLTVL.

The CDR3 reads CASSLTGLNYEQYF. The CDR3 DNA sequence: TGCGCCAGCAGCTTGACAGGTCTAAACTACGAGCAGTACTTC. This sequence joins TRBV5-1 and TRBJ2-7; D is perhaps TRBD1 (5 bases). The germline V and J ends were trimmed by 1 base and 3 bases, with 11 bases remaining between them. CDR1 is SGHRS and CDR2 is YFSETQ in the germline V gene. The CDR3 length is 14 residues.

This clonotype was seen a few times. This CDR3 is CAWSSAGASAFF. The CDR3 bases are TGTGCCTGGAGTAGTGCAGGAGCGTCAGCTTTCTTT. The V and J genes are TRBV30 and TRBJ1-1, with D uncertain. Trimming cost V 2 bases and J 10 bases, with 14 bases left between them. Germline lookup yields CDR1 GTSNPN and CDR2 SVGIG (reference sequence). The CDR3 runs to 12 residues.

The chain has TRBV6-5 and TRBJ2-2, with D uncertain. Germline CDR1 is MNHEY and CDR2 is SVGAGI. This CDR3 region has 13 residues. Trimming took off 8 bases at V and 7 bases at J, with 14 bases between the two ends. CDR3 in DNA: TGTGCCAGCTTCCGCCGTGAAGGCGGGGAGCTGTTTTTT. It yields the protein CASFRREGGELFF.

About this clonotype: One end of the junction does not line up with germline, which may come from a read error. The rearrangement links TRBV12-3 or TRBV12-4 to TRBJ2-7; 7 positions match TRBD1. This CDR3 contains 14 residues. CDR3 sequence reads: CTSSFNRGPYEQYF. In nucleotides, the CDR3 is TGTACCAGCAGTTTTAACAGGGGTCCCTACGAGCAGTACTTC.

This clonotype was recorded only once. This rearrangement joins TRBV11-2 to TRBJ2-3, with 8 positions matching TRBD2. After removal of 6 bases from V and 5 bases from J, the junction contained 13 bases not matched to a gene. CDR1 and CDR2 from the germline V gene are SGHAT and FQNNGV. This CDR3 has 16 amino acids. The CDR3 here is CASSTQAGAMGDTQYF. Here the CDR3 DNA reads TGTGCCAGCAGTACACAAGCGGGGGCGATGGGAGATACGCAGTATTTT.

This chain joins TRBV3-1 and TRBJ1-5; D remains unclear. The germline gives CDR1 LGHDT, CDR2 YNNKEL (reference sequence). The CDR3 extends over 15 amino acids. With 1 base removed from V and 4 bases from J, the gap between germline ends came to 11 bases. CDR3 in amino acids: CASSQAGNPNQPQHF. DNA of the CDR3: TGTGCCAGCAGCCAAGCCGGGAACCCGAATCAGCCCCAGCATTTT.

The J gene is TRBJ2-3, the V gene TRBV4-2; D is undetermined. The CDR3 covers 15 residues. Germline lookup yields CDR1 LGHNA and CDR2 YNFKEQ. V was cut by 4 bases and J by 4 bases, with 15 bases left in between. The CDR3 DNA is TGTGCCAGCAGCCCAGCCCATACGTCCCCAGATACGCAGTATTTT. Its translation: CASSPAHTSPDTQYF.

V usage is TRBV12-3 or TRBV12-4 and J usage is TRBJ1-1; no reliable D call. The V end lost 6 bases, the J end lost 2 bases, and 10 bases lay between the germline ends. The CDR3 runs to 13 residues. The CDR3 is CASSQEENTEAFF. In DNA, the CDR3 is TGTGCCAGCAGCCAGGAGGAAAACACTGAAGCTTTCTTT.

CDR3 amino acids: CASSPRVYPYNEQFF. CDR3 in DNA: TGTGCCAGCAGCCCCAGGGTTTACCCCTACAATGAGCAGTTCTTC. V usage is TRBV7-3 and J usage is TRBJ2-1; the D gene is possibly TRBD1 (5 bases). Germline V gene lookup returns CDR1 SGHTA and CDR2 FQGTGA. Trimming removed 5 bases from V and 2 bases from J, with 13 bases in between. The CDR3 contains 15 residues. The full variable domain, rest sourced from reference TRBV7-3 and TRBJ2-1, is GAGVSQTPSNKVTEKGKYVELRCDPISGHTALYWYRQSLGQGPEFLIYFQGTGAADDSGLPNDRFFAVRPEGSVSTLKIQRTERGDSAVYLCASSPRVYPYNEQFFGPGTRLTVL.

This chain connects TRBV5-1 to TRBJ2-1; 9 bases line up with TRBD1. The CDR3 has 16 amino acids. Germline V lookup: CDR1 SGHRS, CDR2 YFSETQ. V gave up 4 bases and J gave up 6 bases; unmatched junction bases: 11. CDR3 nucleotides: TGCGCCAGCAGCCCCCTACCGGGACAGGGCAGCAATGAGCAGTTCTTC. This encodes CASSPLPGQGSNEQFF. Full variable domain (remainder filled in from reference TRBV5-1 and TRBJ2-1): KAGVTQTPRYLIKTRGQQVTLSCSPISGHRSVSWYQQTPGQGLQFLFEYFSETQRNKGNFPGRFSGRQFSNSRSEMNVSTLELGDSALYLCASSPLPGQGSNEQFFGPGTRLTVL.